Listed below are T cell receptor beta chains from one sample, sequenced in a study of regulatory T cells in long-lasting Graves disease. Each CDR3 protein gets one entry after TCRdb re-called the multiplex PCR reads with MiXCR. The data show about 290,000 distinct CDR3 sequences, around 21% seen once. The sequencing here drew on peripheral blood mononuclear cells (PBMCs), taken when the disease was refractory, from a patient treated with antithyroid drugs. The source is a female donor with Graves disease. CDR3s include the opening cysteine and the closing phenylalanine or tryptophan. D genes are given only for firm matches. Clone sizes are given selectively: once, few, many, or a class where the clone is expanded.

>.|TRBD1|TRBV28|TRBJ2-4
TGTGCCAGCAGTGGACAGGGAGTAAACATTCAGTACTTC
CASSGQGVNIQYF
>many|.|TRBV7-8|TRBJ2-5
TGTGCCAGCAGCCTAGGGAGAGTGGAGACCCAGTACTTC
CASSLGRVETQYF
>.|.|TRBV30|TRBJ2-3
TGTGCCTGGAGTCATACCATTGGGCGAGATACGCAGTATTTT
CAWSHTIGRDTQYF
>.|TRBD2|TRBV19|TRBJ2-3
TGTGCCACCTCCCCCCTAGCGGTCGAAGGGGATACGCAGTATTTT
CATSPLAVEGDTQYF
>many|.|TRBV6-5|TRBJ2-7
TGTGCCAGCAGTTACTCGGACGGGAGCTCCTACGAGCAGTACTTC
CASSYSDGSSYEQYF
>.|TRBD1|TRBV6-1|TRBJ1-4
TGTGCCAGCAGTGACGCCGGGACAGGGAGAAAACTGTTTTTT
CASSDAGTGRKLFF
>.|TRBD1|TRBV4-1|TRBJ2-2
TGCGCCAGCAGCCAAGGGGACAGGGTCAGGAACACCGGGGAGCTGTTTTTT
CASSQGDRVRNTGELFF
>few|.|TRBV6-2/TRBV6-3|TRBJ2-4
TGTGCCAGCAGTTACTCCGGGGGCGAAGTAAACATTCAGTACTTC
CASSYSGGEVNIQYF
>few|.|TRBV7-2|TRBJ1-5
TGTGCCGGCAGCGAACAGGGTATGGGTCAGCCCCAGCATTTT
CAGSEQGMGQPQHF
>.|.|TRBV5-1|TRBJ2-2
TGCGCCAGCAGCTTGCCTAGCCAGAACACCGGGGAGCTGTTTTTT
CASSLPSQNTGELFF
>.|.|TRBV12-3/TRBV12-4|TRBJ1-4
TGTGCCAGCAGTTACTTCAGGGGAGGGGAAAAACTGTTTTTT
CASSYFRGGEKLFF
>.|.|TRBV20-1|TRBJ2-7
TGCAGTGCTGAAAGGGAGTACGAGCAGTACTTC
CSAEREYEQYF
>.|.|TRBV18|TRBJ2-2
TGTGCCAGCTCACCCCCTGCAGGGACCGGGGAGCTGTTTTTT
CASSPPAGTGELFF
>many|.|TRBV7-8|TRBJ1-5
TGTGCCAGCAGCTTACTGGCAATGATAAGTTGGACCAATCAGCCCCAGCATTTT
CASSLLAMISWTNQPQHF
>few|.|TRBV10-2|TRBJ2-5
TGCGCCAGCAGTCCTAGTGGGAGACAAGAGACCCAGTACTTC
CASSPSGRQETQYF
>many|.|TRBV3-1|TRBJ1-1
TGTGCCAGCAGCCAAGAGTGGGGACTTACTGAAGCTTTCTTT
CASSQEWGLTEAFF
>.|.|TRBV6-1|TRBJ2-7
TGTGCCAGCAGTCGGGATCCTGCCTACGAGCAGTACTTC
CASSRDPAYEQYF
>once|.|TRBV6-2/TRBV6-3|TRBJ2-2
TGTGCCAGCAGTTACTCCACAGACGTCGGCGGGGAGCTGTTTTTT
CASSYSTDVGGELFF
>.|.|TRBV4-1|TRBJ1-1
TGCGCCAGCAGCCAAGATCTGGGGGGACGCACTGAAGCTTTCTTT
CASSQDLGGRTEAFF
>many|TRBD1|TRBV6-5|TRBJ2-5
TGTGCCAGCAGTTCCGGACAGGCACCTGAGACCCAGTACTTC
CASSSGQAPETQYF
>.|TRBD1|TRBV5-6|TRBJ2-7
TGTGCCAGCAGCTTTCCTGGGGGACAGCTTCTGTACTTC
CASSFPGGQLLYF
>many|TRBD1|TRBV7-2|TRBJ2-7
TGTGCCAGCAGCTGGACAGGGGACGAGCAGTACTTC
CASSWTGDEQYF
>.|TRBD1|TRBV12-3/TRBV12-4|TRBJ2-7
TGTGCCAGCAGTCCCGCGAAACAGGGGGGAGAGCAGTACTTC
CASSPAKQGGEQYF
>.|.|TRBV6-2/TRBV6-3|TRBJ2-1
TGTGCCAGCAGTTACTATCTCCGGCGGGGTAGCTCCTACAATGAGCAGTTCTTC
CASSYYLRRGSSYNEQFF
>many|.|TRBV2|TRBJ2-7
TGTGCCAGCAGGAAGACGGGCCAGTACGAGCAGTACTTC
CASRKTGQYEQYF
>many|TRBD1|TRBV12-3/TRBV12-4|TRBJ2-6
TGTGCCAGCAGTTTCCGACAGGGGGCCCCCTCTGGGGCCAACGTCCTGACTTTC
CASSFRQGAPSGANVLTF
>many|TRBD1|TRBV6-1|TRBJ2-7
TGTGCCAGCAGTGACCCTTACGGGACAGAAGTCTACGAGCAGTACTTC
CASSDPYGTEVYEQYF
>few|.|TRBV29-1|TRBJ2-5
TGCAGCGTTGAAACCGGACGGTCCCAAGAGACCCAGTACTTC
CSVETGRSQETQYF
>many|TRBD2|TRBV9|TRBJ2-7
TGTGCCAGCAGCGAAGGACTAGCGAACTACGAGCAGTACTTC
CASSEGLANYEQYF
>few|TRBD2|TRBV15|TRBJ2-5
TGTGCCACCCGAGCCCGTAGGACTAGTCGAGAGACCCAGTACTTC
CATRARRTSRETQYF
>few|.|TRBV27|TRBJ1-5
TGTGCCAGCAGTTTCTCTGGGTATCAGCCCCAGCATTTT
CASSFSGYQPQHF
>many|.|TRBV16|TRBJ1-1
TGTGCCAGCAGCCTGGAGAGCGGAGCTTTCTTT
CASSLESGAFF
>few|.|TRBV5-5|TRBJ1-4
.
CASSFGPGPEGEKLFF
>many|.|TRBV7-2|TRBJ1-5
TGTGCCAGCAGCTTAGTTACAGGGCCCAATCAGCCCCAGCATTTT
CASSLVTGPNQPQHF
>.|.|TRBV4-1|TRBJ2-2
TGCGCCAGCAGCCAAGAAACGGGGGCGAACACCGGGGAGCTGTTTTTT
CASSQETGANTGELFF
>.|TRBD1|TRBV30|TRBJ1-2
TGTGCCTGGAGTGGGGACAGGGGGCATGGCTACACCTTC
CAWSGDRGHGYTF
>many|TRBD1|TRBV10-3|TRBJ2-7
TGTGCCATCAGTACAGGGGGGCTCGACGAGCAGTACTTC
CAISTGGLDEQYF
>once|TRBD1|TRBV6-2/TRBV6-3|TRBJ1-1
TGTGCCAGCAGTGACTCGATCAGGGGGGGCACTGAAGCTTTCTTT
CASSDSIRGGTEAFF
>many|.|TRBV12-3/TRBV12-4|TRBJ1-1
TGTGCCAGCAACCGTGGGACTGAAGCTTTCTTT
CASNRGTEAFF
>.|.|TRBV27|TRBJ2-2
TGTGCCAGCAGTCAAAGGGGGTCCGCGAACACCGGGGAGCTGTTTTTT
CASSQRGSANTGELFF
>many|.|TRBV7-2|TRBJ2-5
TGTGCCAGCAGCTTAGCCATTACGGGTTTTCAAGAGACCCAGTACTTC
CASSLAITGFQETQYF
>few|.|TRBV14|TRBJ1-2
TGTGCCAGCAGCCAAGAATATCAGGGAGGGAGCGGCTACACCTTC
CASSQEYQGGSGYTF
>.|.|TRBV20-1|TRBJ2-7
TGCAGTGCTAGACAGACAGCCTCCTACGAGCAGTACTTC
CSARQTASYEQYF
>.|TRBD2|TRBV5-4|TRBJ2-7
TGTGCCAGCAGCTTGGATAGCGGGAGAGGGTACGAGCAGTACTTC
CASSLDSGRGYEQYF
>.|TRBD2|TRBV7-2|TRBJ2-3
TGTGCCAGCAGCCCCCGGCTAGCGGGAGTAGGCACAGATACGCAGTATTTT
CASSPRLAGVGTDTQYF
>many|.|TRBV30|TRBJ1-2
TGTGCCTGGGCCGACGGGAACTATGGCTACACCTTC
CAWADGNYGYTF
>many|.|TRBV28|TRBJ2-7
TGTGCCAGCAGTTTATCCGGGGCGGGCGAGCAGTACTTC
CASSLSGAGEQYF
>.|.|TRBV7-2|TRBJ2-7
TGTGCCAGCAAGGGGGGGGGAGAGCAGTACTTC
CASKGGGEQYF
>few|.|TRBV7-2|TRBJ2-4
TGTGCCAGCAGCTTAGGCCCCGGGGGAAACATTCAGTACTTC
CASSLGPGGNIQYF
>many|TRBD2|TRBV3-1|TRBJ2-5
TGTGCCAGCGTGGGGGGAGGGCTCGGAGAGACCCAGTACTTC
CASVGGGLGETQYF
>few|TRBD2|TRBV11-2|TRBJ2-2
TGTGCCAGCAGCTCAGCCCGCGGGAGAGTTGCCGGGGAGCTGTTTTTT
CASSSARGRVAGELFF
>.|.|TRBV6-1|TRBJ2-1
TGTGCCAGCAGTCCGACGAAAGGCTTCTACAATGAGCAGTTCTTC
CASSPTKGFYNEQFF
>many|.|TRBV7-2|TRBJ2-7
TGTGCCAGCAGCTTAAATGGCAGGCGAAGCTCCTACGAGCAGTACTTC
CASSLNGRRSSYEQYF
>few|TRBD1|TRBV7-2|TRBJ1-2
TGTGCCAGCAGCCGCCCCGGGACAGGGGTTGGCTACACCTTC
CASSRPGTGVGYTF
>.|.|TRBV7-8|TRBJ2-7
TGTGCCAGCAGCTTTACCTTGGACCGGGCCGCCTACGAGCAGTACTTC
CASSFTLDRAAYEQYF
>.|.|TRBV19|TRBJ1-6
TGTGCCAGTAGTGGGACACCCAATCCACCCCTCCACTTT
CASSGTPNPPLHF